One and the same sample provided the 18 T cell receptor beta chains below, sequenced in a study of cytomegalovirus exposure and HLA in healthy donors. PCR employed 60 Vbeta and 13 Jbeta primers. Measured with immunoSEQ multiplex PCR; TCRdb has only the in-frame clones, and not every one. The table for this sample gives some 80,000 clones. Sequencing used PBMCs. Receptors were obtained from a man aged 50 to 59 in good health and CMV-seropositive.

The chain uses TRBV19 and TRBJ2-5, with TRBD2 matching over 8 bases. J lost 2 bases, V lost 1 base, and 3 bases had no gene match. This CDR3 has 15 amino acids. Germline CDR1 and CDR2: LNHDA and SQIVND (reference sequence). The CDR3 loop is CASSIAGTRQETQYF. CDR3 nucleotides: TGTGCCAGTAGTATAGCTGGGACTAGGCAAGAGACCCAGTACTTC.

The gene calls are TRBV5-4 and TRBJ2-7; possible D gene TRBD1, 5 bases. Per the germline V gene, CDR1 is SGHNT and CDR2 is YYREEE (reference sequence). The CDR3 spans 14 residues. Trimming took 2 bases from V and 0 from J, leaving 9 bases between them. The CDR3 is CASSFWGPSYEQYV. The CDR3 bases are TGTGCCAGCAGCTTTTGGGGCCCCTCCTACGAGCAGTACGTC.

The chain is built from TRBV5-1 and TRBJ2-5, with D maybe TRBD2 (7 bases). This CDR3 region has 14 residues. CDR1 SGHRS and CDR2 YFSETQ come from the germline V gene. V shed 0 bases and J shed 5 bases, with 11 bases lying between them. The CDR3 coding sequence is TGCGCCAGCAGCTTGGTACAGGGAGGGGAGACCCAGTACTTC. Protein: CASSLVQGGETQYF.

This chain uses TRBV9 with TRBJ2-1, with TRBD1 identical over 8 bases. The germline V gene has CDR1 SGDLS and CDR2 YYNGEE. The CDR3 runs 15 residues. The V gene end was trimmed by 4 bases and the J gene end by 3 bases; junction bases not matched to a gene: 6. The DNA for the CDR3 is TGTGCCAGCAGCAAAGAGGGACAGGTCTACAATGAGCAGTTCTTC. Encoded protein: CASSKEGQVYNEQFF.

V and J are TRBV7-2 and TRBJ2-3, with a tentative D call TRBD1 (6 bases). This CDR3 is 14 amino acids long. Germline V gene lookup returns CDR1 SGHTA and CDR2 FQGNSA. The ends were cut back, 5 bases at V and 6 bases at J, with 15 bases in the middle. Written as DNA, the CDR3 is TGTGCCAGCAGCCCCTCGACAGGATCGGATACGCAGTATTTT. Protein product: CASSPSTGSDTQYF.

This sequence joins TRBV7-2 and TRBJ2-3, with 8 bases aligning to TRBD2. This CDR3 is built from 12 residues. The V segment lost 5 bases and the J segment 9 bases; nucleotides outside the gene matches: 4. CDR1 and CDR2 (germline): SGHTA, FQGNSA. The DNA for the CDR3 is TGTGCCAGCAGCCCCGGGGGGGGCACGCAGTATTTT. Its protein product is CASSPGGGTQYF. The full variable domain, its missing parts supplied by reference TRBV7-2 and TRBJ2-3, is GAGVSQSPSNKVTEKGKDVELRCDPISGHTALYWYRQSLGQGLEFLIYFQGNSAPDKSGLPSDRFSAERTGGSVSTLTIQRTQQEDSAVYLCASSPGGGTQYFGPGTRLTVL.

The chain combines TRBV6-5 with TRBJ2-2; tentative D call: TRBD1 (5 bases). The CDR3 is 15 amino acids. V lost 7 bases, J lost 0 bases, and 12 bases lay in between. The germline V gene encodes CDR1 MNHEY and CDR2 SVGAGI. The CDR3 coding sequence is TGTGCCAGCACCCGACAGCCATCGAACACCGGGGAGCTGTTTTTT. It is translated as CASTRQPSNTGELFF.

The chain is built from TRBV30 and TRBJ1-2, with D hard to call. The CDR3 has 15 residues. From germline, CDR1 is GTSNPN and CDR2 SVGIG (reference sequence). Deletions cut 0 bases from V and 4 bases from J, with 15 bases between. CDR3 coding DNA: TGTGCCTGGAGTGTAACCCAGTCCTCAACCTATGGCTACACCTTC. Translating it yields CAWSVTQSSTYGYTF.

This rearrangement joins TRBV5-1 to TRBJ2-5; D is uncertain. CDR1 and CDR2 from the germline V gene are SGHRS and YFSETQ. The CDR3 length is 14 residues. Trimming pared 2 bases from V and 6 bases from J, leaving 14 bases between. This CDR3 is CASSLDEQKKTQYF. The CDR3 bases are TGCGCCAGCAGCTTAGACGAACAGAAGAAGACCCAGTACTTC.

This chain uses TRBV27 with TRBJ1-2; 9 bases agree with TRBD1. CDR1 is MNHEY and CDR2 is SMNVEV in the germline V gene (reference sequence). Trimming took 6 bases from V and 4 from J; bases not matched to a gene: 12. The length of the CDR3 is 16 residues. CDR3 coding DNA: TGTGCCAGCAGCCCACTTTATCGGGACAGGGCCTATGGCTACACCTTC. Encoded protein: CASSPLYRDRAYGYTF.

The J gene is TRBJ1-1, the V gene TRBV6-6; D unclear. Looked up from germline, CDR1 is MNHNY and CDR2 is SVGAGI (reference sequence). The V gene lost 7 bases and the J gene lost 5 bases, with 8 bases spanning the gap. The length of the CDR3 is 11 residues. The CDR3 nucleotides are TGTGCCAGCACGGCGGGGACTGAAGCTTTCTTT. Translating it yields CASTAGTEAFF.

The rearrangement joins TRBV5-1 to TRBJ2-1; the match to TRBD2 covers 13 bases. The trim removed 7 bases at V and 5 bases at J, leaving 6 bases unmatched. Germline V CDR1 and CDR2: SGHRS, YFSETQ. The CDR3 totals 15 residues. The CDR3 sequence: CASVLGTSGDNEQFF. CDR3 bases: TGCGCCAGCGTACTAGGGACTAGCGGGGACAATGAGCAGTTCTTC.

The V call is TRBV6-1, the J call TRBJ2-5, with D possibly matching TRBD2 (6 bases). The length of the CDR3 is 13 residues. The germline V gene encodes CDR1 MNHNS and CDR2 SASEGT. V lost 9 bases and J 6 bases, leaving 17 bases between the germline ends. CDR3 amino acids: CASMWGEGQTQYF. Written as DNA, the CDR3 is TGTGCCAGTATGTGGGGGGAAGGGCAGACCCAGTACTTC.

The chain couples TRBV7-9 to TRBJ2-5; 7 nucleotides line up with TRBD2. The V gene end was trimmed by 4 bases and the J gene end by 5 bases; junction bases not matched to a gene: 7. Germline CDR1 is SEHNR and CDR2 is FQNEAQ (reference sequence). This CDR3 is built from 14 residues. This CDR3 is CASSWGGDVETQYF. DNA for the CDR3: TGTGCCAGCAGCTGGGGGGGAGATGTGGAGACCCAGTACTTC.

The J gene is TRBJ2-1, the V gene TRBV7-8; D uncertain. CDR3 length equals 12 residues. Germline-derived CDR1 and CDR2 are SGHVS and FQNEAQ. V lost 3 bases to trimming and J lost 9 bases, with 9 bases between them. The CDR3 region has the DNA TGTGCCAGCAGCTTGAGCCGCGGTGAGCAGTTCTTC. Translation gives CASSLSRGEQFF.

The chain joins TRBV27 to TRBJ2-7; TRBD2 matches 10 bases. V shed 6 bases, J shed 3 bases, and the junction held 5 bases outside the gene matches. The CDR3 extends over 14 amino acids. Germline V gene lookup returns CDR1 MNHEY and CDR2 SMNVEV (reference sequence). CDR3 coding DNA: TGTGCCAGCAGCCAGCGGGGGGGCCTCTACGAGCAGTACGTC. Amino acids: CASSQRGGLYEQYV.

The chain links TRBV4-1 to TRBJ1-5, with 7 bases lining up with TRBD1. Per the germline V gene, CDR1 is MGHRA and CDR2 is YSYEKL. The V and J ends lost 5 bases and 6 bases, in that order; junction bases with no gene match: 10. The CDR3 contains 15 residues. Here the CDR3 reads CASSSQRGRGQPQHF. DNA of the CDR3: TGCGCCAGCAGCTCCCAGAGGGGGCGCGGTCAGCCCCAGCATTTT.

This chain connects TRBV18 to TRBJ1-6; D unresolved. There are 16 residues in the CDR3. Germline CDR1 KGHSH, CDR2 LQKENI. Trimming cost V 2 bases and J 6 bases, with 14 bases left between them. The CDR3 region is CASSPYHAGGNSPLHF. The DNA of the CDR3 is TGTGCCAGCTCACCATATCACGCGGGAGGTAATTCACCCCTCCACTTT.